Below, 24 T cell receptor beta chains from the same sample are listed, as sequenced in a study of shared clonotypes between healthy human individuals. Clones were sequenced by immunoSEQ multiplex PCR, and TCRdb holds only the in-frame ones, with some missing. The table has under 650,000 clones, 90% to 96% seen once. The sample comprised naive CD4+ T cells sorted from blood. Noted subset: CD45RA+ positively selected. These receptors came from a woman younger than 45 in good health.

The V call is TRBV29-1, the J call TRBJ2-1; 7 bases are shared with TRBD2. Germline CDR1 SQVTM, CDR2 ANQGSEA. Unmatched junction bases numbered 1, after V lost 7 bases and J lost 4 bases. This CDR3 is 11 amino acids long. CDR3 sequence reads: CSGAGYNEQFF. In DNA form, the CDR3 reads TGCAGCGGAGCGGGGTACAATGAGCAGTTCTTC.

This chain connects TRBV27 to TRBJ2-3; TRBD2 matches at 11 bases. CDR1 is MNHEY and CDR2 is SMNVEV in the germline V gene (reference sequence). The V and J ends lost 6 bases and 6 bases, in that order; junction bases with no gene match: 8. The CDR3 loop spans 15 amino acids. The CDR3 DNA is TGTGCCAGCAGCCCGGGACTAGCGGAGAGGGATACGCAGTATTTT. Amino acids: CASSPGLAERDTQYF.

For this clone: Other DNA sequences in this sample translate to the same CDR3. The CDR3 region is CSVGDRGREQYF. The CDR3 bases are TGCAGCGTTGGGGACAGGGGTCGCGAGCAGTACTTC. This rearrangement joins TRBV29-1 to TRBJ2-7; 10 bases align to TRBD1. This CDR3 has 12 amino acids. Germline V gives CDR1 SQVTM, CDR2 ANQGSEA. V dropped 4 bases and J dropped 6; count of bases not matched to a gene: 3.

The rearrangement uses TRBV19 and TRBJ2-2, with TRBD1 matching over 11 bases. The CDR3 runs 19 residues. J gave up 3 bases and V 11 bases, and 20 bases lay outside the gene matches. CDR1 LNHDA and CDR2 SQIVND come from the germline V gene (reference sequence). CDR3 sequence (DNA): TGTGCCTGGACATCCGGACAGGGGGCGAATATCACCCACACCGGGGAGCTGTTTTTT. Translation gives CAWTSGQGANITHTGELFF.

This clone appeared once. This rearrangement joins TRBV5-1 to TRBJ2-1; 10 bases are a match to TRBD1. CDR1 SGHRS and CDR2 YFSETQ come from the germline V gene. The CDR3 is 16 amino acids. V gave up 5 bases and J gave up 2 bases; unmatched junction bases: 7. CDR3 coding DNA: TGCGCCAGCAGTTTTGGGACAGGGGTACCCTACAATGAGCAGTTCTTC. The encoded protein is CASSFGTGVPYNEQFF.

The chain carries TRBV29-1 and TRBJ2-6; D is undetermined. The length of the CDR3 is 17 residues. The ends were cut back, 0 bases at V and 0 bases at J, with 12 bases in the middle. Germline CDR1 SQVTM, CDR2 ANQGSEA. CDR3 protein: CSVEDLGLRSGANVLTF. The CDR3, as DNA: TGCAGCGTTGAAGATCTTGGGCTTCGCTCTGGGGCCAACGTCCTGACTTTC.

The chain employs TRBV4-2 and TRBJ2-3; no firm D call. There are 16 residues in the CDR3. Germline V gene sequence: CDR1 LGHNA, CDR2 YNFKEQ. V lost 4 bases to trimming and J lost 0 bases, with 14 bases between them. DNA for the CDR3: TGTGCCAGCAGCCTCCCACCACTTAGGAGCACAGATACGCAGTATTTT. Translated: CASSLPPLRSTDTQYF.

This chain's CDR3 is CASKLAGLYNEQFF. For the CDR3, the DNA is TGCGCCAGCAAATTAGCGGGACTATACAATGAGCAGTTCTTC. The chain links TRBV5-1 to TRBJ2-1, with 8 bases fitting TRBD2. CDR1 is SGHRS, CDR2 YFSETQ, per germline. Trimming removed 6 bases from V and 4 bases from J; junction bases left unmatched: 6. This CDR3 region has 14 residues.

As concerns this clone: This same CDR3 is encoded by further DNA sequences in the sample. The chain links TRBV30 to TRBJ1-5; D is possibly TRBD1 (5 bases). This CDR3 region has 13 residues. Germline CDR1 reads GTSNPN; CDR2 reads SVGIG (reference sequence). Trimming cost V 0 bases and J 4 bases, with 7 bases left between them. For the CDR3, the DNA is TGTGCCTGGAGTGTTAAGGGGAATCAGCCCCAGCATTTT. The encoded protein is CAWSVKGNQPQHF.

The V gene is TRBV18, the J gene TRBJ2-1; D possibly matches TRBD1 or TRBD2 (5 bases each). Germline loops: CDR1 KGHSH, CDR2 LQKENI. CDR3 size: 14 residues. Trimming removed 6 bases from V and 4 bases from J, with 13 bases in between. The CDR3 DNA follows: TGTGCCAGCTCGTCCGGGACGCAGTACAATGAGCAGTTCTTC. Amino acid sequence: CASSSGTQYNEQFF.

The rearrangement uses TRBV5-3 and TRBJ1-2; D remains unclear. TRBV5-3 is noted as an ORF with a role that remains uncertain. Trimming left V 5 bases short and J 6 bases short, with 20 bases between. The CDR3 extends over 15 amino acids. The DNA for the CDR3 is TGTGCCAGAAGGAAACCGCCCGCGCCGCAGAATGGCTACACCTTC. Translation gives CARRKPPAPQNGYTF.

J is TRBJ2-4 and V is TRBV10-3, with 11 bases matching TRBD1. This CDR3 comprises 16 residues. Per germline, CDR1 ENHRY and CDR2 SYGVKD. J was trimmed by 8 bases and V by 6 bases; bases with no gene match: 12. The CDR3 reads CAISPGQGGVGDIQYF. DNA for the CDR3: TGTGCCATCAGCCCGGGACAGGGGGGTGTGGGGGACATTCAGTACTTC.

The rearrangement links TRBV28 to TRBJ1-6, with 7 nucleotides matching TRBD1. The trim removed 6 bases at V and 5 bases at J, leaving 1 base unmatched. The germline CDR1 and CDR2 sequences are MDHEN and SYDVKM. The CDR3 contains 13 residues. The CDR3 protein is CASRGQHNSPLHF. CDR3 sequence (DNA): TGTGCCAGCAGGGGACAGCATAATTCACCCCTCCACTTT.

The V call is TRBV5-1, the J call TRBJ1-2; D is perhaps TRBD1 (5 bases). The CDR3 contains 15 residues. Trimming removed 2 bases from V and 0 bases from J, with 11 bases in between. Germline V CDR1 and CDR2: SGHRS, YFSETQ. The CDR3 nucleotides read TGCGCCAGCAGCTTCACAACAGGAGCTAACTATGGCTACACCTTC. It translates to CASSFTTGANYGYTF.

This chain uses TRBV2 with TRBJ1-5; D not resolved. From germline, CDR1 is SNHLY and CDR2 FYNNEI. CDR3 length: 13 amino acids. Trimming left V 6 bases short and J 8 bases short, with 14 bases between. CDR3 region: CASRTVPLEPQHF. In DNA, the CDR3 is TGTGCCAGCAGAACGGTGCCGTTGGAGCCCCAGCATTTT.

This clone was recorded a few times. The CDR3 loop reads CASSLSWNQPQHF. Written as DNA, the CDR3 is TGTGCCAGCAGCTTATCCTGGAATCAGCCCCAGCATTTT. The chain links TRBV11-2 to TRBJ1-5; D gene uncertain. CDR1 SGHAT and CDR2 FQNNGV come from the germline V gene. V was trimmed by 2 bases and J by 4 bases, leaving 6 bases between them. The CDR3 is 13 amino acids. Full variable domain (rest looked up from reference TRBV11-2 and TRBJ1-5): EAGVAQSPRYKIIEKRQSVAFWCNPISGHATLYWYQQILGQGPKLLIQFQNNGVVDDSQLPKDRFSAERLKGVDSTLKIQPAKLEDSAVYLCASSLSWNQPQHFGDGTRLSIL.

The chain is built from TRBV9 and TRBJ1-1, with 7 bases that match TRBD1. V trimming: 2 bases; J trimming: 4 bases; junction bases outside the gene matches: 8. CDR1 is SGDLS, CDR2 YYNGEE, per germline. The CDR3 is 15 residues long. This chain's CDR3 is CASSVGDSMPTEAFF. DNA of the CDR3: TGTGCCAGCAGCGTCGGGGACAGCATGCCCACTGAAGCTTTCTTT.

The chain employs TRBV28 and TRBJ1-4; D is undetermined. V shed 9 bases and J shed 8 bases, with 16 bases lying between them. CDR3 length equals 13 residues. Looked up from germline, CDR1 is MDHEN and CDR2 is SYDVKM. The CDR3 reads CARDRRMREKLFF. CDR3 sequence (DNA): TGTGCCAGGGACCGGAGAATGAGGGAAAAACTGTTTTTT.

The V call is TRBV11-2, the J call TRBJ2-7, with TRBD1 matching 8 bases. V was pared by 5 bases and J by 1 base, with 4 bases of the junction left unmatched. CDR3 length: 14 residues. Germline V gene sequence: CDR1 SGHAT, CDR2 FQNNGV. CDR3 nucleotide sequence: TGTGCCAGCAGCCACGGACAGGGTTCCTACGAGCAGTACTTC. It translates to CASSHGQGSYEQYF.

This chain connects TRBV18 to TRBJ2-7; D may correspond to TRBD1 or TRBD2 (5 bases each). Trimming cost V 3 bases and J 4 bases, with 28 bases left between them. The V gene's germline CDR1 is KGHSH and CDR2 LQKENI. The CDR3 has 19 amino acids. CDR3 amino acids: CASSPSVTTGWTRGYEQYF. Written as DNA, the CDR3 is TGTGCCAGCTCACCTTCAGTCACAACGGGCTGGACACGGGGTTACGAGCAGTACTTC.

This chain connects TRBV18 to TRBJ1-4, with TRBD1 as a possible D gene (5 bases). CDR1 is KGHSH and CDR2 is LQKENI in the germline V gene. The V end was cut by 3 bases, the J end by 8 bases, with 16 bases between. The CDR3 sequence is 15 residues long. CDR3 nucleotide sequence: TGTGCCAGCTCACCTTTCGGGGCGAAGGGGGAAAAACTGTTTTTT. It yields the protein CASSPFGAKGEKLFF.

CDR3 region: CASSQVGGRGELFF. Written as DNA, the CDR3 is TGCGCCAGCAGCCAGGTCGGAGGGAGGGGGGAGCTGTTTTTT. This chain links TRBV4-1 with TRBJ2-2; D may be TRBD2 (6 bases). The CDR3 runs to 14 residues. CDR1 MGHRA and CDR2 YSYEKL come from the germline V gene. V gave up 3 bases and J gave up 8 bases, with 13 bases separating them.

This chain joins TRBV5-1 and TRBJ1-4, with a tentative D call TRBD1 (5 bases). This CDR3 spans 15 amino acids. CDR1 and CDR2 (germline): SGHRS, YFSETQ. V was trimmed by 1 base and J by 5 bases, leaving 12 bases between them. CDR3 loop: CASSLLGQTNEKLFF. CDR3 nucleotide sequence: TGCGCCAGCAGCTTGCTGGGGCAGACAAATGAAAAACTGTTTTTT.

This rearrangement joins TRBV5-4 to TRBJ2-7; TRBD1 matches 10 bases. This CDR3 region has 17 residues. CDR1 and CDR2 (germline): SGHNT, YYREEE (reference sequence). V was pared by 2 bases and J by 3 bases, with 11 bases of the junction left unmatched. This CDR3 reads CASSFRDRGRYNYEQYF. Here the CDR3 DNA reads TGTGCCAGCAGCTTCCGGGACAGGGGAAGATATAACTACGAGCAGTACTTC.